This T cell receptor (beta chain) was profiled in a study of blood T cell repertoires in COVID-19. TCRdb's copy holds only in-frame clones and misses some; the assay was immunoSEQ multiplex PCR. The data contain approximately 200,000 clones, around 88% of them seen just once; the ten biggest clones take up about 4%. The V gene lost 6 bases and the J gene lost 10 bases, with 18 bases spanning the gap. This CDR3 is built from 13 residues. Germline CDR1 reads MDHEN; CDR2 reads SYDVKM. Participants were placed into cohorts based on the clinical history they reported. Exposed enrollees had met someone with a PCR-confirmed or clinician-diagnosed COVID-19 case at some point within the 2 weeks before study entry. This clone was counted a few times.

The chain is built from TRBV28 and TRBJ1-1, with D maybe TRBD1 (5 bases). The sequencing sample was made of PBMCs or T cells enriched from blood (not recorded which). This clonotype originated in a woman aged 30 to 39 who had been exposed to COVID-19. The CDR3 bases are TGTGCCAGCAGACCTCAGGGAGGGTCTTCAGCTTTCTTT. Protein: CASRPQGGSSAFF.